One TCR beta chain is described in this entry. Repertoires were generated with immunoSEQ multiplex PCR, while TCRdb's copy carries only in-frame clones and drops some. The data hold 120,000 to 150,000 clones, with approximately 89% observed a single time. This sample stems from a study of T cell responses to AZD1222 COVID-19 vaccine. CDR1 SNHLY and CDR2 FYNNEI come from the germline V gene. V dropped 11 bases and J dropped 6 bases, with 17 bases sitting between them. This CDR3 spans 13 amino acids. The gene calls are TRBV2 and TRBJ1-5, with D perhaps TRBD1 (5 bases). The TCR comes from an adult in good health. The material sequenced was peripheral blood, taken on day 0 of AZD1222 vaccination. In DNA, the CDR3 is TGTGCCGGTAGGGGAGAAGGTTCTCAGCCCCAGCATTTT. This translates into CAGRGEGSQPQHF.